These 6 T cell receptor beta chains came from one sample sequenced in a study of blood T cell repertoires in COVID-19. The assay was immunoSEQ multiplex PCR, and TCRdb's table has in-frame clones only and misses some. In the table there are roughly 150,000 clones, around 83% of which are singletons. Sequencing was performed on peripheral blood. The receptors come from a woman aged 45-65 years with acute or convalescent COVID-19.

The V and J genes are TRBV12-3 or TRBV12-4 and TRBJ2-4, with D perhaps TRBD1 (5 bases). CDR3 size: 13 residues. Trimming left V 3 bases short and J 6 bases short, with 9 bases between. The CDR3 spells CASSFWGTNIQYF. Here the CDR3 DNA reads TGTGCCAGCAGTTTTTGGGGCACAAACATTCAGTACTTC.

This clone has just one count. CDR3 amino acids: CASSSAHKHGYTF. The DNA of the CDR3 is TGTGCCAGCAGCAGCGCCCACAAGCACGGCTACACCTTC. The chain couples TRBV6-6 to TRBJ1-2; D unresolved. The length of the CDR3 is 13 residues. CDR1 and CDR2 from the germline V gene are MNHNY and SVGAGI (reference sequence). Trimming removed 6 bases from V and 8 bases from J, with 16 bases in between.

V usage is TRBV28 and J usage is TRBJ1-6; D gene ambiguous. CDR3 length: 12 amino acids. Germline V CDR1 and CDR2: MDHEN, SYDVKM. The V and J ends lost 7 bases and 7 bases respectively, with 8 bases between them. In DNA form, the CDR3 reads TGTGCCAGCACCCTTATCAATTCACCCCTCCACTTT. Amino acid sequence: CASTLINSPLHF.

There are a few counts of this clone. J is TRBJ2-5 and V is TRBV7-2; 10 nucleotides agree with TRBD1. Germline V gene lookup returns CDR1 SGHTA and CDR2 FQGNSA. The CDR3 contains 14 residues. V gave up 6 bases and J gave up 5 bases; unmatched junction bases: 6. The CDR3 nucleotides read TGTGCCAGCAGTGACAGGGGGCGTCGGGAGACCCAGTACTTC. Amino acids: CASSDRGRRETQYF.

The chain is built from TRBV29-1 and TRBJ2-7; 7 nucleotides align to TRBD1. Germline V gene sequence: CDR1 SQVTM, CDR2 ANQGSEA. V dropped 3 bases and J dropped 2; count of bases not matched to a gene: 10. The CDR3 has 15 residues. The CDR3 sequence: CSVELGTASPYEQYF. The CDR3 DNA follows: TGCAGCGTTGAGCTTGGGACAGCCTCCCCCTACGAGCAGTACTTC.

CDR3 loop: CASSIDIPTGTNTGELFF. CDR3 coding DNA: TGTGCCAGTAGTATAGATATACCCACAGGGACGAACACCGGGGAGCTGTTTTTT. This rearrangement joins TRBV19 to TRBJ2-2; TRBD1 is a possible D gene (6 bases). CDR3 length equals 18 residues. V was pared by 0 bases and J by 0 bases, with 14 bases between. Germline CDR1 and CDR2: LNHDA and SQIVND (reference sequence). Variable domain in full (rest from reference TRBV19 and TRBJ2-2): DGGITQSPKYLFRKEGQNVTLSCEQNLNHDAMYWYRQDPGQGLRLIYYSQIVNDFQKGDIAEGYSVSREKKESFPLTVTSAQKNPTAFYLCASSIDIPTGTNTGELFFGEGSRLTVL.